This T cell receptor beta chain appears in the sequencing data of a study of Ad26.COV2.S vaccination and SARS-CoV-2 variants. CDR3 length: 14 amino acids. Trimming removed 3 bases from V and 0 bases from J, with 9 bases in between. The germline CDR1 and CDR2 sequences are MDHEN and SYDVKM. Libraries were prepared by immunoSEQ multiplex PCR; TCRdb keeps only in-frame clonotypes and omits some of them. The table includes under 150,000 clones, about nine tenths detected once. The receptor's source is a human donor who had recovered from COVID-19. The chain joins TRBV28 to TRBJ2-7; unclear D gene. Specimen: peripheral blood, collected after recovery from COVID-19. The CDR3 here is CASSFSGSSYEQYF. CDR3 nucleotide sequence: TGTGCCAGCAGTTTTTCTGGTAGCTCCTACGAGCAGTACTTC.